This record looks at one T cell receptor beta chain sequence and its context. Per the original data handling: Amplification of reference gene primers provided the estimated nucleated cell counts. The protocol was immunoSEQ multiplex PCR, while the TCRdb copy is restricted to in-frame clones and leaves out a portion. That table furnishes V, J and clone size, whereas the DNA furnished D and trimming. The table lists some 95,000 clones, nearly 90% of them singletons. The sample originates from a study of blood T cell repertoires in COVID-19. Study background: Researchers got acute and convalescent COVID-19 samples from the United States, Italy and Spain. PBMCs, B-cell-depleted T cells, or T cells were the source of the cDNA or gDNA that made up the material.

The CDR3 covers 18 residues. CDR1 and CDR2 (germline): SGDLS, YYNGEE. Trimming shortened V by 0 bases and J by 1 base, and 16 bases separated the two germline ends. The receptor was derived from a man in his 70s with acute or convalescent COVID-19. The genes are TRBV9 and TRBJ2-2, with D possibly matching TRBD2 (6 bases). Sequenced sample: peripheral blood. The CDR3 DNA follows: TGTGCCAGCAGCGTAGACGGGTTCGAGGGAGGGAACACCGGGGAGCTGTTTTTT. Protein sequence: CASSVDGFEGGNTGELFF.